The source of this T cell receptor beta chain is a study of vaccination effects on CD4 cells after COVID-19. Across the study: BNT162b2 vaccine or mRNA-1273 vaccine was given to participants in two doses. The study, taken as a whole, reports: Pronounced clonal contraction occurred in clones induced by infection and by vaccine late after vaccination.

Trimming shortened V by 4 bases and J by 3 bases, and 17 bases separated the two germline ends. The CDR3 extends over 16 amino acids. CDR1 is SGHNT, CDR2 YYREEE, per germline (reference sequence). Antigen-specific CD4+ T cells expanded by the ViraFEST assay with viral peptide pools were then sequenced. Culture lasted 10 days before CD4+ T cell isolation. The person had PCR-confirmed SARS-CoV-2 infection between March and December 2020. For the negative control culture, a pool of HIV-1 Nef peptides was used. With respect to this clone: Its antigen remains unknown.

Clones were sequenced by immunoSEQ multiplex PCR, and TCRdb holds only the in-frame ones, with some missing. The sample shows tens of thousands of clones, more than 65% of them seen only once. The sequence came from a human donor who had a prior SARS-CoV-2 infection. This sample comprised CD4+ T cells from PBMCs cultured with HIV peptides, obtained before COVID-19 vaccination. Stated subset: HIV-1 Nef peptide pool negative control/reference culture. The J gene is TRBJ2-1, the V gene TRBV5-4; D might be TRBD1 or TRBD2, each matching 5 bases. The CDR3 nucleotides are TGTGCCAGCAGCCCGACTGGTGGAGGACACTACAATGAGCAGTTCTTC. This sequence encodes CASSPTGGGHYNEQFF.